This TCR beta chain came from a study of shared clonotypes between healthy human individuals. Regarding the study as a whole: Exclusively blood specimens were collected; tissue repertoires likely differ. A handful of donors showed sharing of around 5% of naive CD4 clonotypes.

The V gene lost 1 base and the J gene lost 5 bases, with 9 bases spanning the gap. The CDR3 consists of 13 residues. CDR1 is SGHVS, CDR2 FQNEAQ, per germline. On sorted subsets, replicate PCRs used approximately 200 ng DNA, or approximately 33,000 T cell genomes. Sequencing was performed with immunoSEQ multiplex PCR; in TCRdb, only in-frame clones are kept and a portion is missing. This sample yields around 600,000 clones, of which about 95% are seen a single time; over 0.095% belongs to the top ten. Naive CD8 populations comprised CD45RO-negative cells positively selected for CCR7, excluding terminally differentiated effector memory CD45RA+ cells. Regarding this clone: Its specificity is not known.

The clonotype originates from a woman aged 25-40 years in good health. The rearrangement links TRBV7-8 to TRBJ2-7, with a possible D match to TRBD2 (5 bases). Input material: naive CD8+ T cells sorted from blood. CDR3 sequence reads: CASSLVGSNEQYF. In DNA form, the CDR3 reads TGTGCCAGCAGCTTAGTTGGGAGTAACGAGCAGTACTTC.